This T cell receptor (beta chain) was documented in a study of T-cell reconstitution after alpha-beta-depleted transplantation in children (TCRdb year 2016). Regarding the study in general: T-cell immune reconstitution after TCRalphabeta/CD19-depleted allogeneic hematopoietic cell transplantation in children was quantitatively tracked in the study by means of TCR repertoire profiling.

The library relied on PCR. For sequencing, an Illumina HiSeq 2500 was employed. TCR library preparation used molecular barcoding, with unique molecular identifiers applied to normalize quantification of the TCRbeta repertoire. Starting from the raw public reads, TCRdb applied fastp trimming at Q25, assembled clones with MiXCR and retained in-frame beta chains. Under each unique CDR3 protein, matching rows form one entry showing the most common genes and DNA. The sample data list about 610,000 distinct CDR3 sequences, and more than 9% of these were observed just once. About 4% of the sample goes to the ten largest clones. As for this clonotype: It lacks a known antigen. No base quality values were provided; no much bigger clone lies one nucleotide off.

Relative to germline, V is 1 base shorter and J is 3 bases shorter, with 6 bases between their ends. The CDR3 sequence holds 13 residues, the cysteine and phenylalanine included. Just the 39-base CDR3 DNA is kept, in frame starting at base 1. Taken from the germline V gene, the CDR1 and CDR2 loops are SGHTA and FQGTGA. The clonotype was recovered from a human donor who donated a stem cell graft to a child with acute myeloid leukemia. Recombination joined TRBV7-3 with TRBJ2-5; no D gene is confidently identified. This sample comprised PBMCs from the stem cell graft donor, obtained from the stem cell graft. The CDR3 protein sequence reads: CASSLSTKETQYF. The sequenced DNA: TGTGCCAGCAGCTTAAGCACTAAAGAGACCCAGTACTTC.